Listed here are 16 T cell receptor beta chains from one sample, sequenced in a study of T-cell memory formation after mild COVID-19. TCRdb passed the 5' RACE reads through MiXCR, listing each CDR3 protein once. This table has about 180,000 distinct CDR3 sequences, approximately 18% appearing once. The sample consisted of PBMCs or a T cell subset sorted from them (not recorded which). The origin of the receptors is a man aged 18 to 29 who had mild COVID-19 (a few samples of this study predate the infection). Cell type and time point are not known.

This clonotype was found many times. The rearrangement joins TRBV10-2 to TRBJ1-2; no firm D call. The CDR3 is made up of 16 amino acids. Trimming stripped 2 bases from V and 5 bases from J, with 18 bases between. Germline loops: CDR1 WSHSY, CDR2 SAAADI. Here the CDR3 reads CASSETYTHTSYGYTF. The CDR3 DNA follows: TGCGCCAGCAGTGAGACCTACACACACACCTCATATGGCTACACCTTC.

In its sample, this clonotype was seen many times. The rearrangement joins TRBV12-3 or TRBV12-4 to TRBJ2-1; 16 bases line up with TRBD2. The ends lost 9 bases at V and 6 bases at J; junction bases unmatched: 11. The CDR3 extends over 17 amino acids. The CDR3 DNA sequence: TGTGCCAGTCTGCCGGGACTAGCGGGGGGGGTAGGCAATGAGCAGTTCTTC. Translation: CASLPGLAGGVGNEQFF.

The chain uses TRBV7-3 and TRBJ2-1; D may be TRBD1 or TRBD2 (5 bases each). CDR3 length: 13 residues. V shed 8 bases and J shed 0 bases, with 8 bases lying between them. CDR1 and CDR2 (germline): SGHTA, FQGTGA. The CDR3 region is CASGGGSYNEQFF. The DNA for the CDR3 is TGTGCCAGCGGTGGGGGCTCCTACAATGAGCAGTTCTTC.

This clonotype was seen a few times. The gene calls are TRBV5-1 and TRBJ2-3; 10 bases line up with TRBD2. CDR1 SGHRS and CDR2 YFSETQ come from the germline V gene. The ends lost 0 bases at V and 8 bases at J; junction bases unmatched: 3. The CDR3 extends over 14 amino acids. The CDR3 DNA sequence: TGCGCCAGCAGCTTGGAGGCTAGCGGGAGTACGCAGTATTTT. Its translation: CASSLEASGSTQYF. Drawing the rest from reference TRBV5-1 and TRBJ2-3, the complete variable domain is KAGVTQTPRYLIKTRGQQVTLSCSPISGHRSVSWYQQTPGQGLQFLFEYFSETQRNKGNFPGRFSGRQFSNSRSEMNVSTLELGDSALYLCASSLEASGSTQYFGPGTRLTVL.

V gene TRBV12-3 or TRBV12-4 combines with J gene TRBJ2-1, with 7 bases fitting TRBD2. Trimming at V came to 7 bases and at J to 5 bases, leaving 8 bases not matched to a gene. The CDR3 contains 14 residues. The CDR3 is CASIAGTTNNEQFF. CDR3 in DNA: TGTGCCAGCATCGCCGGGACTACCAACAATGAGCAGTTCTTC.

A few counts support this clonotype. The chain has TRBV5-6 and TRBJ1-1; 10 nucleotides align to TRBD1. Germline V gene data show CDR1 as SGHDT and CDR2 as YYEEEE. V dropped 4 bases and J dropped 0; count of bases not matched to a gene: 6. The CDR3 contains 16 residues. CDR3 nucleotide sequence: TGTGCCAGCAGCCTGGACAGGGGGAACATGAACACTGAAGCTTTCTTT. This gives the protein CASSLDRGNMNTEAFF.

This clonotype was seen more than once but under ten times. The chain joins TRBV11-2 to TRBJ1-4; D not resolved. V was pared by 5 bases and J by 8 bases, with 9 bases between. The V gene's germline CDR1 is SGHAT and CDR2 FQNNGV. This CDR3 is built from 12 residues. The CDR3 sequence is CASSVGEEKLFF. In DNA form, the CDR3 reads TGTGCCAGCAGCGTAGGTGAGGAAAAACTGTTTTTT.

This clonotype was counted between two and nine times. The V call is TRBV29-1, the J call TRBJ2-1; 7 bases align to TRBD1. There are 17 residues in the CDR3. Per germline, CDR1 SQVTM and CDR2 ANQGSEA. With V trimmed by 3 bases and J by 4 bases, 15 bases remained unmatched. The DNA of the CDR3 is TGCAGCGTTGACGGGACAGCTGGATACTTCCTATACAATGAGCAGTTCTTC. It is translated as CSVDGTAGYFLYNEQFF.

This clonotype was found a few times. The V gene is TRBV27, the J gene TRBJ1-1, with D unresolved. The CDR3 covers 12 residues. CDR1 MNHEY and CDR2 SMNVEV come from the germline V gene (reference sequence). Between the trimmed V and J ends, which lost 8 bases and 5 bases, there was a span of 12 bases. The CDR3 sequence is CASRGGQTEAFF. In DNA, the CDR3 is TGTGCCAGCCGGGGTGGGCAAACTGAAGCTTTCTTT.

This clonotype was seen only once. CDR3 region: CASSEATALHGRLLARDRSYEQYV. The DNA of the CDR3 is TGTGCCAGCAGTGAAGCCACAGCGCTGCATGGCCGTCTCCTCGCACGGGACAGATCCTACGAGCAGTACGTC. V and J are TRBV6-1 and TRBJ2-7; 7 nucleotides align to TRBD1. J lost 1 base, V lost 0 bases, and 30 bases had no gene match. The CDR3 contains 24 residues. Germline V gene lookup returns CDR1 MNHNS and CDR2 SASEGT.

In the case of this clonotype: A much larger clone lies one base from this, so it may be a read error. The rearrangement uses TRBV7-9 and TRBJ2-3; no definite D call. CDR1 is SEHNR and CDR2 is FQNEAQ in the germline V gene (reference sequence). The CDR3 is made up of 11 amino acids. V shed 4 bases and J shed 5 bases, with 4 bases lying between them. CDR3 sequence (DNA): TGTGCCAGCAGCTCAAGAGATACGCAGTATTTT. Amino acids: CASSSRDTQYF.

This clonotype was found many times. The chain recombines TRBV7-2 with TRBJ2-3; D may be TRBD1 (6 bases). The length of the CDR3 is 15 residues. V gave up 3 bases and J gave up 3 bases, with 13 bases separating them. Germline-derived CDR1 and CDR2 are SGHTA and FQGNSA. CDR3: CASSFVGAGTDTQYF. The CDR3 nucleotides are TGTGCCAGCAGCTTCGTGGGGGCCGGAACAGATACGCAGTATTTT.

In its sample, this clonotype was seen a few times. The chain couples TRBV7-3 to TRBJ1-1; no clear D gene. The ends were cut back, 5 bases at V and 4 bases at J, with 14 bases in the middle. This CDR3 is built from 14 residues. From germline, CDR1 is SGHTA and CDR2 FQGTGA. The CDR3 here is CASSPTRGSTEAFF. CDR3 in DNA: TGTGCCAGCAGCCCGACCCGCGGGAGCACTGAAGCTTTCTTT.

This chain links TRBV15 with TRBJ1-2, with D unclear. Trimming stripped 0 bases from V and 7 bases from J, with 15 bases between. Per the germline V gene, CDR1 is LNHNV and CDR2 is YYDKDF (reference sequence). The CDR3 consists of 15 residues. The CDR3, as DNA: TGTGCCACCAGCAGAGATCTCAGAAGGGAAGCTGGCTACACCTTC. Protein: CATSRDLRREAGYTF.

The V gene is TRBV2, the J gene TRBJ2-7; no clear D gene. Trimming stripped 7 bases from V and 9 bases from J, with 10 bases between. There are 10 residues in the CDR3. The germline CDR1 and CDR2 sequences are SNHLY and FYNNEI. The CDR3 DNA sequence: TGTGCCAGCACGGTCCCGGGGCAGTACGTC. Protein: CASTVPGQYV.

This clonotype showed up just a few times. The CDR3 region has the DNA TGTGCCAGCAGCCAAAGTCACGACAAGCCCCAGCATTTT. Its translation is CASSQSHDKPQHF. The chain employs TRBV4-2 and TRBJ1-5; the D is unclear. This CDR3 spans 13 amino acids. Germline assignment: CDR1 LGHNA and CDR2 YNFKEQ. The V gene lost 2 bases and the J gene lost 8 bases, with 10 bases spanning the gap.